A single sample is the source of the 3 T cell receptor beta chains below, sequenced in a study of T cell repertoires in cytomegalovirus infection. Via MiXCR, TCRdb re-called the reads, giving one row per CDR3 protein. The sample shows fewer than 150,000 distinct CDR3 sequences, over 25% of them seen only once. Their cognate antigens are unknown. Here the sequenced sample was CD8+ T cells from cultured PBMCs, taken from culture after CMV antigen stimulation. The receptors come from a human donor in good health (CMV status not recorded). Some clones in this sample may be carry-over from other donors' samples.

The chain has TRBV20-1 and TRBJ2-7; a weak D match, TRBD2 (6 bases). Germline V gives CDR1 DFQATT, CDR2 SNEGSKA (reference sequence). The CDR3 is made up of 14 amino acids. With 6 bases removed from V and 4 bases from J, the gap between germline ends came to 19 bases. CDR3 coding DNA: TGCAGTGCCATCCCCGGGGAGGTTGTTTACGAGCAGTACTTC. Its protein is CSAIPGEVVYEQYF.

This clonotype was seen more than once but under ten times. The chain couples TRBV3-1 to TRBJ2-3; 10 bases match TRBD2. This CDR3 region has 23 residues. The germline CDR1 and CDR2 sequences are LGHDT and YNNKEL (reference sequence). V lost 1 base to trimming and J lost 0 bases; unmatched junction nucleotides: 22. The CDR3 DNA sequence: TGTGCCAGCAGCCAAGCGACCCCCCAGCTAGCGGGGGCCCCATTTACTAGCACAGATACGCAGTATTTT. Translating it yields CASSQATPQLAGAPFTSTDTQYF.

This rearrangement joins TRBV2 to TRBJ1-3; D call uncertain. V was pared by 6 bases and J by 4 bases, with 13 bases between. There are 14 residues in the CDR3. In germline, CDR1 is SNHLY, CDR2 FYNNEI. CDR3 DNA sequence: TGTGCCAGCAGGGGAGACCTGAGGGGAAACACCATATATTTT. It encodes CASRGDLRGNTIYF.